This T cell receptor (beta chain) was captured by sequencing in a study of blood T cell repertoires in COVID-19. TCRdb's table, derived via immunoSEQ multiplex PCR, lists solely in-frame clones and lacks some. The sample shows about 340,000 clones, 85% to 90% of them seen only once. This clonotype was obtained from a woman aged 70-85 years with COVID-19, enrolled during active disease. Sequencing was carried out using peripheral blood.

CDR3 sequence reads: CASSPQGPGNTIYF. The CDR3 region has the DNA TGTGCCAGCAGCCCACAGGGGCCGGGAAACACCATATATTTT. This sequence joins TRBV6-5 and TRBJ1-3, with 7 positions matching TRBD1. Germline lookup yields CDR1 MNHEY and CDR2 SVGAGI. The CDR3 runs 14 residues. The V gene end was trimmed by 6 bases and the J gene end by 4 bases; junction bases not matched to a gene: 6.